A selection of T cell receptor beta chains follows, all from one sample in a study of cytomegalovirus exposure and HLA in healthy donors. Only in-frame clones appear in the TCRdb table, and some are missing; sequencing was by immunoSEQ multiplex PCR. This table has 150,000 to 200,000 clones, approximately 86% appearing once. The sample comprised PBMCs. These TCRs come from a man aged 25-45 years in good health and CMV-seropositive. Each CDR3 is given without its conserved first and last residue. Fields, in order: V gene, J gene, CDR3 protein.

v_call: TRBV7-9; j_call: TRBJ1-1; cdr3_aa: ASSLAGDPNTEAF
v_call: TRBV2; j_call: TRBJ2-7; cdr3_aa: ASRDNLPRYEQY
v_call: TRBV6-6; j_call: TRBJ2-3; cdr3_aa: ASRLLGLAEIDTQY
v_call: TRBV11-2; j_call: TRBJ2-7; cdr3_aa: ASVPRTGFTEQY
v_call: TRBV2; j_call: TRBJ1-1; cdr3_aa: ASSIAGIRYTEAF
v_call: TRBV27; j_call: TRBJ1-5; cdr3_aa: ASSLGGSNQPQH
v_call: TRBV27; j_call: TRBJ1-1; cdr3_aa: ASSPQGAMNTEAF
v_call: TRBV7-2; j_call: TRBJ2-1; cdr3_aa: ASSLDRQGARF
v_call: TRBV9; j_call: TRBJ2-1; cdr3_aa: ASSPTGGDYNEQF
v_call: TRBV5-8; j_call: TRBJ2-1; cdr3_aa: ASSLVIGVREQF
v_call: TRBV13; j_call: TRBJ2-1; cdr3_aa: ASSFFLAGDNEQF
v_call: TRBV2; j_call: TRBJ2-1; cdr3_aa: ASSVSSGGAFNEQF
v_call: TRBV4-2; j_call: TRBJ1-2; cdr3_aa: ASSPEQQGNYGYT
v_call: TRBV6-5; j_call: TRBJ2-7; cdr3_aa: ASSYSGGLPYEQY
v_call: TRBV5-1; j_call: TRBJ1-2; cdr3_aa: ASSPATESGYT
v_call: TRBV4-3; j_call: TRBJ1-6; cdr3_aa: ASSQVDVGSSYNSPLH
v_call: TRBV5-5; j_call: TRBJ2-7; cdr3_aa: ASSFPGTVLGAPNEQY
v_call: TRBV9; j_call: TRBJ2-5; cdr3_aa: ASSPPPGQGKWETQY
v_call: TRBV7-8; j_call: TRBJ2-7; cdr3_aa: ASKGQGANEQY
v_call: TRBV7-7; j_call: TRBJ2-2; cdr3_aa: ASSSQTGEMRNTGELF
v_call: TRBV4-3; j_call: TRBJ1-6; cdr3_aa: ASSQEVRRGSSYNSPLH
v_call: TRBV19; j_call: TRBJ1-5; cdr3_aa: ASSTQTAQPQH
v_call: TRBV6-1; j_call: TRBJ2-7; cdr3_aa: ASSGGLADSSYEQY
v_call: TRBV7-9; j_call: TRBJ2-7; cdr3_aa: ASSLGQGWSEQY
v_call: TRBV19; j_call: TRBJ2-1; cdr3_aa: ASSMTGSYNEQF
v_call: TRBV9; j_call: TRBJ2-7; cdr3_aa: ASSPLAGQYEQY
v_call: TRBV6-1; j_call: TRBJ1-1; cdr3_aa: ASSERGLDTEAF
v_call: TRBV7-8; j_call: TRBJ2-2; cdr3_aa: ASSLGGTGFTGELF
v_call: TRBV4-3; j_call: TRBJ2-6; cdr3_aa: ASSPEVSSGANVLT
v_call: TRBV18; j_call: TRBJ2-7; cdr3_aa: ASSHGDYGRYEQY
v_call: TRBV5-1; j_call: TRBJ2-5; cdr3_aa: ASSLTSGQETQY
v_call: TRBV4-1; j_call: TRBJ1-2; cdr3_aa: ASSQDVGREGYGYT
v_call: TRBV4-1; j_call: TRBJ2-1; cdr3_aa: ASSQGFRQGIDEQF
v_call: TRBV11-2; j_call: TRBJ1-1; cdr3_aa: ASSSRDRGSEAF
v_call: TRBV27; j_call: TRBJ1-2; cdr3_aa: ASSFPQGAGYT
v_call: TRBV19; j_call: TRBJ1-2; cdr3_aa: ASSPPVTGESYGYT
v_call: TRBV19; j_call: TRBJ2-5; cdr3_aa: AGRTGGKGVIETQY
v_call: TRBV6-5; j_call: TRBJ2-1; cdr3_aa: ASIAGGSYNEQF
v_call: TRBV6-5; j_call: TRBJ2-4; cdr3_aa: ASKGAGGHNNIQY
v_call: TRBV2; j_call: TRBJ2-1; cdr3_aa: ASSEWIGEVIDVNEQF
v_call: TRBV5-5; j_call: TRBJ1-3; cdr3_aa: ASSLNPRGGNTIY
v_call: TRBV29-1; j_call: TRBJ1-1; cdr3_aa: SVAQGPEAF
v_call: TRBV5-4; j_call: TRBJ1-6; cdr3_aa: ASSSGNSPLH
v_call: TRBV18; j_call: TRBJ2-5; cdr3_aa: ASSGRETQY
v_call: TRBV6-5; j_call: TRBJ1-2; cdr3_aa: ASSYSGWGYT
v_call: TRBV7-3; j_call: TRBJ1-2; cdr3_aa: ASSLTGGERYGYT
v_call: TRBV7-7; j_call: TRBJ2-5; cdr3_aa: ASSSPVAPSGAQETQY
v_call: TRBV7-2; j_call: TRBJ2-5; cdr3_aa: ASRGGSETQY
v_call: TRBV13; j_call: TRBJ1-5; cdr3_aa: ASSLGGGPSRPQH
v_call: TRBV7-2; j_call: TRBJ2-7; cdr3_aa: ASSLLGGSGGAAYEQY
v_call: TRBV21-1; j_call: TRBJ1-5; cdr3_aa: ASSAHDSPNQPQH
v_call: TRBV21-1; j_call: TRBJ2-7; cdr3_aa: ASKPQRGASYEQY
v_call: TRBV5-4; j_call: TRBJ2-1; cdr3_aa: ASSPKSDTDNEQF
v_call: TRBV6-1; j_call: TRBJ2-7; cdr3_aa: ASSLDRVAYEQY
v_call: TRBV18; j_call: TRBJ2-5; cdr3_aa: ASSPRLKGQGYETQY
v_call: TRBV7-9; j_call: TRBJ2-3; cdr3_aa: ASSFGLAGGPGTDTQY
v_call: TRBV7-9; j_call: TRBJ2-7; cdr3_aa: ASSLGEGVGIEQY
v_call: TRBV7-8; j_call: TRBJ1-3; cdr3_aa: ASSLGVSGNTIY
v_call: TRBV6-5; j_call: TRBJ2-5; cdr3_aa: ASSYSRAETQY
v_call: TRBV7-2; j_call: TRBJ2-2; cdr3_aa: ASSRGSGGDTGELF